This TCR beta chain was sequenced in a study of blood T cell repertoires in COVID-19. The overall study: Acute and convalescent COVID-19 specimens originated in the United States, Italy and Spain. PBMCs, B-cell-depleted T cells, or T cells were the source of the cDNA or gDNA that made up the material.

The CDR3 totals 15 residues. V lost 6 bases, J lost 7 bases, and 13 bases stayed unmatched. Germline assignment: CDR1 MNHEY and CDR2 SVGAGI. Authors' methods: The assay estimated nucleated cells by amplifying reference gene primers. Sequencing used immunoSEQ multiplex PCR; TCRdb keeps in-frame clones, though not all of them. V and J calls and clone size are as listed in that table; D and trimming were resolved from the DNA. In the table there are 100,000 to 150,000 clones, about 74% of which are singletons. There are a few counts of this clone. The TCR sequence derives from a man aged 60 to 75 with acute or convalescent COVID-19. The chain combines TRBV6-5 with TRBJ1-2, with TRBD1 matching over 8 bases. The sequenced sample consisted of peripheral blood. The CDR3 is CASRPQTGVHGGYTF. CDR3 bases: TGTGCCAGCAGACCCCAGACAGGGGTTCACGGTGGCTACACCTTC.